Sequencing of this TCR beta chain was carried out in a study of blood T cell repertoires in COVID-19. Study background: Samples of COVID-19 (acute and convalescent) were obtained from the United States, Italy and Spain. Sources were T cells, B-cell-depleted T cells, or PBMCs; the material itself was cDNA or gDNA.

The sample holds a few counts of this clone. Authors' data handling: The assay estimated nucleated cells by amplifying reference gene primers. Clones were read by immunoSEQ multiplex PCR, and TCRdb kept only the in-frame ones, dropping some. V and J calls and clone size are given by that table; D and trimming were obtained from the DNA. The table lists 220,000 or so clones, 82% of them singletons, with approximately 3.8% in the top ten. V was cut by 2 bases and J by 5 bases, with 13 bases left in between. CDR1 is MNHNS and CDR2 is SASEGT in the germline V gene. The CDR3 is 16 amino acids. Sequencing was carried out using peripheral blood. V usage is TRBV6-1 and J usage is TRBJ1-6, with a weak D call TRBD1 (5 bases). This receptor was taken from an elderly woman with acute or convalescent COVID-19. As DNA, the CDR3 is TGTGCCAGCAGTGAATCTCCAGGGTTCAATAATTCACCCCTCCACTTT. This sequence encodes CASSESPGFNNSPLHF.